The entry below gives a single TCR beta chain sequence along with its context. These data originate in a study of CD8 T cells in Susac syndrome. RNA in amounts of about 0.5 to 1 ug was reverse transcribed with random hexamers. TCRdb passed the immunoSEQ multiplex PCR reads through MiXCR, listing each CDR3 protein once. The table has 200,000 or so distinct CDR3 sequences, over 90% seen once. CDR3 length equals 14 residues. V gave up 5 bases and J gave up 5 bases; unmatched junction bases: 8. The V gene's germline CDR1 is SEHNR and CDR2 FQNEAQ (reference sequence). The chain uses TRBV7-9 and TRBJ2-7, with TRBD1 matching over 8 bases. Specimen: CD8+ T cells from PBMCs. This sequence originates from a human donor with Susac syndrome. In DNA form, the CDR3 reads TGTGCCAGCAGCCCCCAGGGGGCGCGGGACGAGCAGTACTTC. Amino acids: CASSPQGARDEQYF. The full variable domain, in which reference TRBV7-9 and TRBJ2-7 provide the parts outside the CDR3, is DTGVSQNPRHKITKRGQNVTFRCDPISEHNRLYWYRQTLGQGPEFLTYFQNEAQLEKSRLLSDRFSAERPKGSFSTLEIQRTEQGDSAMYLCASSPQGARDEQYFGPGTRLTVT.